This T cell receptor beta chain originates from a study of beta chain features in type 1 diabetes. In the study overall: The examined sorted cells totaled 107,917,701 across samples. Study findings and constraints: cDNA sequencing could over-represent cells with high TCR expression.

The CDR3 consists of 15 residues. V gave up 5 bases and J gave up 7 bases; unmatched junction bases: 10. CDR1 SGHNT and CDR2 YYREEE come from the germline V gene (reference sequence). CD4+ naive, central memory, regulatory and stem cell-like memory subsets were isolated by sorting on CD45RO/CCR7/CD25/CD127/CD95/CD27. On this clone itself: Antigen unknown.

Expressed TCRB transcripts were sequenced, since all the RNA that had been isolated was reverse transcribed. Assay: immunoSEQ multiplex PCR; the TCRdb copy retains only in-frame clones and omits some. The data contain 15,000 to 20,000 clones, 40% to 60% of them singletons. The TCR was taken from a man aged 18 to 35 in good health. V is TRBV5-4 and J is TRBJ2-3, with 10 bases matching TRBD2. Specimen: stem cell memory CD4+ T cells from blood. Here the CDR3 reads CASSHTSGDWNTQYF. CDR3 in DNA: TGTGCCAGCAGTCATACTAGCGGGGACTGGAATACGCAGTATTTT.